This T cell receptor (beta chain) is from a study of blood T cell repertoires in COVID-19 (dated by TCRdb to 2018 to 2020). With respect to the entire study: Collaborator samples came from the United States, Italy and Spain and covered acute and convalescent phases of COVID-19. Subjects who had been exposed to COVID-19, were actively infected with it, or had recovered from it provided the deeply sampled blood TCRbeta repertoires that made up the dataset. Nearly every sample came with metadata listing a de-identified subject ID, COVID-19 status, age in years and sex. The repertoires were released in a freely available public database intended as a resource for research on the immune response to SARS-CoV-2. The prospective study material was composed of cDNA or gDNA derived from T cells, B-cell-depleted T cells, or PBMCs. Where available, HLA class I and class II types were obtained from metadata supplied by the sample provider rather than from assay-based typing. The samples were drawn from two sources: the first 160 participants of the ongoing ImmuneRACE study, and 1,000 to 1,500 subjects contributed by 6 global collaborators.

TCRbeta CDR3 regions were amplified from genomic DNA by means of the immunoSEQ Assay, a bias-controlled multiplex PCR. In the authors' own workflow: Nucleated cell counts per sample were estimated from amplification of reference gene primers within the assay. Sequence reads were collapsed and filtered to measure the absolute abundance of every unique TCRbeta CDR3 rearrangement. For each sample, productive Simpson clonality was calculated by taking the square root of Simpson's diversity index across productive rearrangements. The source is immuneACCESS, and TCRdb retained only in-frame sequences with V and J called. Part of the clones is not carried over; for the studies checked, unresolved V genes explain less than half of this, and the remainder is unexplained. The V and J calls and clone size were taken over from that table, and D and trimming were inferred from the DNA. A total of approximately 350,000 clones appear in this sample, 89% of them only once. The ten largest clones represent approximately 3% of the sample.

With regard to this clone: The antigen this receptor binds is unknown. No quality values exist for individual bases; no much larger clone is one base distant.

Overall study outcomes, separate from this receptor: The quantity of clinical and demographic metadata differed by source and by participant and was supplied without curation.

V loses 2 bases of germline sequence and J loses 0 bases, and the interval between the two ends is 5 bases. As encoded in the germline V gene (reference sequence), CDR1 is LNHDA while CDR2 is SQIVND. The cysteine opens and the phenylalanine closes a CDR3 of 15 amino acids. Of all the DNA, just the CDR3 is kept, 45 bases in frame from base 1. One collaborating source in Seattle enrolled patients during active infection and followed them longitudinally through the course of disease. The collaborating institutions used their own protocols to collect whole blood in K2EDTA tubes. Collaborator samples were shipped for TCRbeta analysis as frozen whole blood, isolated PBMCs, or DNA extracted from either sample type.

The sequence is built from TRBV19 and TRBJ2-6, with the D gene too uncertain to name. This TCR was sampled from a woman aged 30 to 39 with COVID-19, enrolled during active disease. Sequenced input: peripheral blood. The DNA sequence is TGTGCCAGTAGTATATCAGTCTCTGGGGCCAACGTCCTGACTTTC. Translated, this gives CASSISVSGANVLTF.